These 19 T cell receptor beta chains share one sample of origin, sequenced in a study of cytomegalovirus exposure and HLA in healthy donors. In the PCR, 60 Vbeta and 13 Jbeta primers were used. Clones were sequenced by immunoSEQ multiplex PCR, and TCRdb holds only the in-frame ones, with some missing. The data contain about 99,000 clones, roughly 9.1% of them singletons. Sequencing input: PBMCs. The source of these receptors is a middle-aged man in good health and CMV-seropositive.

The chain has TRBV13 and TRBJ2-5; TRBD1 might be the D (5 bases). The J call is in doubt because the DNA end fits TRBJ2-7 better. CDR1 is PRHDT, CDR2 FYEKMQ, per germline (reference sequence). CDR3 length: 14 residues. The chain's CDR3 is CASSLGAQGYEQYF. The CDR3 DNA reads as TGTGCCAGCAGCTTAGGAGCCCAGGGCTACGAGCAGTACTTC.

The chain joins TRBV13 to TRBJ1-2; D unresolved. CDR3 length: 15 residues. The V gene lost 5 bases and the J gene lost 0 bases, with 13 bases spanning the gap. Germline CDR1 reads PRHDT; CDR2 reads FYEKMQ (reference sequence). This CDR3 is CASSPGRVANYGYTF. DNA of the CDR3: TGTGCCAGCAGCCCCGGGAGGGTAGCTAACTATGGCTACACCTTC.

This clone appeared a few times. The rearrangement joins TRBV15 to TRBJ2-2; D perhaps matches TRBD2 (5 bases). The V gene's germline CDR1 is LNHNV and CDR2 YYDKDF (reference sequence). V was clipped by 0 bases and J by 6 bases, with 8 bases between them. The CDR3 is 14 amino acids. The DNA for the CDR3 is TGTGCCACCAGCAGAGATCTGAGGGCCGGGGAGCTGTTTTTT. This sequence encodes CATSRDLRAGELFF.

The chain employs TRBV7-8 and TRBJ1-2; 7 bases are shared with TRBD1. Trimming at V came to 1 base and at J to 4 bases, leaving 9 bases not matched to a gene. The germline V gene encodes CDR1 SGHVS and CDR2 FQNEAQ. CDR3 length: 16 amino acids. CDR3 amino acids: CASSLVSRGRLYGYTF. The CDR3 nucleotides are TGTGCCAGCAGCTTAGTGTCAAGGGGGCGGCTCTATGGCTACACCTTC.

The chain carries TRBV7-6 and TRBJ2-1; a weak D match, TRBD2 (5 bases). The CDR3 is 16 residues long. Germline V gives CDR1 SGHVS, CDR2 FNYEAQ. Deletions cut 1 base from V and 7 bases from J, with 17 bases between. The CDR3 DNA reads TGTGCCAGCAGCTTAGTAGGTGGAGGTCTGGGGAATGAGCAGTTCTTC. Protein sequence: CASSLVGGGLGNEQFF.

This clone was picked up a small number of times. The chain employs TRBV27 and TRBJ2-3; perhaps TRBD2 as D (6 bases). The CDR3 has 16 amino acids. V dropped 0 bases and J dropped 2 bases, with 12 bases sitting between them. CDR1 is MNHEY, CDR2 SMNVEV, per germline (reference sequence). The CDR3 DNA follows: TGTGCCAGCAGTTTATCGAGTGGGAGGTACACAGATACGCAGTATTTT. Translating it yields CASSLSSGRYTDTQYF.

The chain recombines TRBV4-3 with TRBJ2-1; D ambiguous. Trimming pared 0 bases from V and 2 bases from J, leaving 11 bases between. Per the germline V gene, CDR1 is LGHNA and CDR2 is YSLEER. This CDR3 comprises 16 residues. Here the CDR3 reads CASSQDWASTYNEQFF. CDR3 DNA sequence: TGCGCCAGCAGCCAAGATTGGGCCTCAACCTACAATGAGCAGTTCTTC.

This chain uses TRBV25-1 with TRBJ2-2; D perhaps matches TRBD1 (6 bases). This CDR3 region has 18 residues. From germline, CDR1 is MGHDK and CDR2 SYGVNS. The V end was cut by 0 bases, the J end by 4 bases, with 18 bases between. The CDR3 loop is CASSEYGRGGFGTGELFF. CDR3 nucleotides: TGTGCCAGCAGTGAATACGGCAGGGGCGGGTTCGGCACCGGGGAGCTGTTTTTT.

V usage is TRBV2 and J usage is TRBJ2-5, with unresolved D. V lost 2 bases to trimming and J lost 7 bases, with 8 bases between them. This CDR3 is 12 amino acids long. Germline V CDR1 and CDR2: SNHLY, FYNNEI. The DNA of the CDR3 is TGTGCCAGCAGTGAAAATCCGGGGACCCAGTACTTC. Its protein product is CASSENPGTQYF.

The table lists this clone with a few counts. This chain links TRBV9 with TRBJ2-1; a weak D match, TRBD2 (5 bases). Trimming cost V 2 bases and J 9 bases, with 15 bases left between them. The CDR3 has 14 residues. Germline assignment: CDR1 SGDLS and CDR2 YYNGEE. CDR3 in amino acids: CASSVSTSLSEQFF. CDR3 DNA sequence: TGTGCCAGCAGCGTGTCAACTAGTTTGAGTGAGCAGTTCTTC.

In its sample, this clone was seen many times. This chain connects TRBV28 to TRBJ2-7; TRBD1 might be the D (6 bases). The germline CDR1 and CDR2 sequences are MDHEN and SYDVKM. This CDR3 is 19 amino acids long. V was pared by 5 bases and J by 1 base, with 27 bases between. The CDR3 protein is CASSPPPHSQGYGSYEQYF. The CDR3 DNA is TGTGCCAGCAGTCCACCCCCTCATTCACAGGGTTACGGTTCCTACGAGCAGTACTTC. Using reference TRBV28 and TRBJ2-7 for the parts outside the CDR3, the full variable domain is DVKVTQSSRYLVKRTGEKVFLECVQDMDHENMFWYRQDPGLGLRLIYFSYDVKMKEKGDIPEGYSVSREKKERFSLILESASTNQTSMYLCASSPPPHSQGYGSYEQYFGPGTRLTVT.

This clone has a single count. The chain employs TRBV13 and TRBJ1-1; 7 nucleotides match TRBD1. Germline CDR1 is PRHDT and CDR2 is FYEKMQ (reference sequence). There are 14 residues in the CDR3. The trim removed 5 bases at V and 4 bases at J, leaving 7 bases unmatched. In nucleotides, the CDR3 is TGTGCCAGCAGCGGAAACAGGGGTCGCACTGAAGCTTTCTTT. Translated: CASSGNRGRTEAFF.

This chain joins TRBV11-2 and TRBJ2-2, with D perhaps TRBD2 (6 bases). Germline loops: CDR1 SGHAT, CDR2 FQNNGV. This CDR3 comprises 15 residues. V was shortened by 1 base and J by 2 bases, with 8 bases between the two germline ends. The CDR3 reads CASSLVGGNTGELFF. In nucleotides, the CDR3 is TGTGCCAGCAGCTTAGTCGGGGGAAACACCGGGGAGCTGTTTTTT. The whole variable domain, remainder taken from reference TRBV11-2 and TRBJ2-2, is EAGVAQSPRYKIIEKRQSVAFWCNPISGHATLYWYQQILGQGPKLLIQFQNNGVVDDSQLPKDRFSAERLKGVDSTLKIQPAKLEDSAVYLCASSLVGGNTGELFFGEGSRLTVL.

This clone was seen a handful of times. The V gene is TRBV4-1, the J gene TRBJ2-7, with 10 bases that match TRBD2. V dropped 1 base and J dropped 6; count of bases not matched to a gene: 6. The CDR3 covers 15 residues. CDR1 is MGHRA, CDR2 YSYEKL, per germline. CDR3 in DNA: TGCGCCAGCAGCCAAGGCCCAGCGGGAGGGCGCGAGCAGTACTTC. It encodes CASSQGPAGGREQYF.

This clone was detected only a few times. This rearrangement joins TRBV30 to TRBJ2-7; 9 nucleotides align to TRBD2. The CDR3 is 13 residues long. The V gene end was trimmed by 7 bases and the J gene end by 3 bases; junction bases not matched to a gene: 7. Germline V gene sequence: CDR1 GTSNPN, CDR2 SVGIG (reference sequence). In DNA form, the CDR3 reads TGTGCCTACAGCGGGAGGCCCTTCTACGAGCAGTACTTC. Amino acid sequence: CAYSGRPFYEQYF.

This clone has just a few counts. The chain recombines TRBV11-3 with TRBJ1-3; D gene uncertain. Looked up from germline, CDR1 is SGHNT and CDR2 is YENEEA. The CDR3 has 15 amino acids. The V and J ends lost 1 base and 4 bases respectively, with 11 bases between them. Written as DNA, the CDR3 is TGTGCCAGCAGCTTAGGCGCTACTGCGGGAAACACCATATATTTT. This translates into CASSLGATAGNTIYF.

Details on this clone: Other DNA sequences from this sample encode an identical CDR3 as well. The genes are TRBV28 and TRBJ1-5; 8 bases align to TRBD1. CDR1 is MDHEN, CDR2 SYDVKM, per germline. V shed 6 bases, J shed 4 bases, and the junction held 8 bases outside the gene matches. The CDR3 is made up of 15 amino acids. This CDR3 reads CASSPDRVGNQPQHF. CDR3 in DNA: TGTGCCAGCAGCCCGGACAGGGTCGGGAATCAGCCCCAGCATTTT.

This clone was observed a few times. V is TRBV6-5 and J is TRBJ2-7, with 10 positions matching TRBD1. The CDR3 contains 14 residues. The trim removed 9 bases at V and 2 bases at J, leaving 7 bases unmatched. Germline values: CDR1 MNHEY, CDR2 SVGAGI. This chain's CDR3 is CASSKGTGAYEQYF. The DNA of the CDR3 is TGTGCCAGTTCCAAGGGGACAGGGGCCTACGAGCAGTACTTC.

The chain carries TRBV6-1 and TRBJ2-7; no clear D gene. The CDR3 spans 12 residues. Germline V gene data show CDR1 as MNHNS and CDR2 as SASEGT. V dropped 2 bases and J dropped 4 bases, with 6 bases sitting between them. CDR3: CASSESGYEQYF. CDR3 nucleotides: TGTGCCAGCAGTGAATCAGGTTACGAGCAGTACTTC.